This TCR beta chain was sequenced during a study of T cell responses to AZD1222 COVID-19 vaccine. Regarding the study as a whole: Variant regions that are unmutated are reportedly the target of nearly half of spike-specific TCRs. The number of AZD1222 recipients seropositive at baseline was only five or six. In a largely white British group with more females than males, clonal diversity was possibly underestimated.

About this clone itself: The antigen remains undetermined.

This CDR3 is 14 amino acids long. V was shortened by 6 bases and J by 2 bases, with 13 bases between the two germline ends. Germline V gene data show CDR1 as SNHLY and CDR2 as FYNNEI. Method: immunoSEQ multiplex PCR; TCRdb's copy keeps in-frame clones and lacks some. Among approximately 160,000 clones listed, 85% to 95% were seen once. Sequencing was performed on peripheral blood, taken on day 0 of AZD1222 vaccination. The chain is built from TRBV2 and TRBJ1-1, with D maybe TRBD1 (6 bases). This TCR was sampled from an adult in good health. The CDR3 loop reads CASSLRGGNTEAFF. In nucleotides, the CDR3 is TGTGCCAGCAGCCTAAGGGGGGGTAACACTGAAGCTTTCTTT.